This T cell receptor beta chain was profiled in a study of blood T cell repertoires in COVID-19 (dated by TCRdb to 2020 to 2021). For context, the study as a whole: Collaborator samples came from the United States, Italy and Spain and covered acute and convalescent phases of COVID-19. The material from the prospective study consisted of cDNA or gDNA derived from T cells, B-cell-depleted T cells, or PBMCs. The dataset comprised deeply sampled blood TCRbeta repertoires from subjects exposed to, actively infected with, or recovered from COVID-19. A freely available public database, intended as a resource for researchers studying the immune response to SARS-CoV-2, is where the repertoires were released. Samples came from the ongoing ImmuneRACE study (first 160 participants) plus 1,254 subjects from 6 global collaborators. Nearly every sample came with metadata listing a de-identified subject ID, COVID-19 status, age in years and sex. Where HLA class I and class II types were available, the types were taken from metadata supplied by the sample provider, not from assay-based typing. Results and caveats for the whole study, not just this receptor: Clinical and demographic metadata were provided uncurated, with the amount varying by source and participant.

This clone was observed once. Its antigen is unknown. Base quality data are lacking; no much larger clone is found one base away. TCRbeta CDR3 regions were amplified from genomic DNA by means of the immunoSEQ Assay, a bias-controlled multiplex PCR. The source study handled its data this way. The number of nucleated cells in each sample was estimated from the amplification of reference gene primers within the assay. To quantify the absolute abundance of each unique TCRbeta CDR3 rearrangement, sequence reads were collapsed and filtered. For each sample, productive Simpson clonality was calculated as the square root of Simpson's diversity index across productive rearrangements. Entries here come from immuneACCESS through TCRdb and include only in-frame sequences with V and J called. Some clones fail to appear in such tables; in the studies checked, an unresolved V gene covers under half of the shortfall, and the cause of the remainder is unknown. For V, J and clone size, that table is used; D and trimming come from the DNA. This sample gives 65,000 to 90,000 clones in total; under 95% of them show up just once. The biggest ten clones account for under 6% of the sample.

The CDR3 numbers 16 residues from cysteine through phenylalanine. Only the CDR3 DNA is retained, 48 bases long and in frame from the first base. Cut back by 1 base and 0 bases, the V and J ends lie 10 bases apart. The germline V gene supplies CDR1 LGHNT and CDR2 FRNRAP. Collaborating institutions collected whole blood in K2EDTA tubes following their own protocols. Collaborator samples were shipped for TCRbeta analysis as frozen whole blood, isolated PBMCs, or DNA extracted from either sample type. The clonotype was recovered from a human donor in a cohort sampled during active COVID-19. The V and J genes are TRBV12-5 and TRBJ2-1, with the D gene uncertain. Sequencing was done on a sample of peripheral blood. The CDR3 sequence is CASGLARVSSYNEQFF. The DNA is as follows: TGTGCTAGTGGTTTGGCTCGGGTAAGCTCCTACAATGAGCAGTTCTTC.